This T cell receptor (beta chain) is from a study of vaccination effects on CD4 cells after COVID-19. Whole-study context: The two convalescent patients provided samples 16 days and one week before vaccination.

TCRdb's table, derived via immunoSEQ multiplex PCR, lists solely in-frame clones and lacks some. Here the sample spans under 80,000 clones, 60% to 75% being singletons. Concerning this clone itself: Antigen: not known.

General study points: Clones induced by infection and by vaccine showed marked clonal contraction late after vaccination.

V was shortened by 3 bases and J by 1 base, with 15 bases between the two germline ends. CDR3 size: 16 residues. Germline loops: CDR1 LNHDA, CDR2 SQIVND (reference sequence). Viral peptide pools were used in the ViraFEST assay to expand antigen-specific CD4+ T cells, and sequencing came afterward. Subsequent to approximately 9 days of culture, CD4+ T cells were isolated. PCR showed that the person got SARS-CoV-2 infection at some point between March and December 2020. The negative control culture used an HIV-1 Nef peptide pool. Days 3 and 7 saw half the medium replaced with IL-2 medium. This receptor was obtained from a human donor who had a prior SARS-CoV-2 infection. The chain couples TRBV19 to TRBJ1-1; D unresolved. Material: CD4+ T cells from PBMCs cultured with HIV peptides, obtained before COVID-19 vaccination. Described subset: HIV-1 Nef peptide pool negative control/reference culture. CDR3 region: CASSILGSRQNTEAFF. CDR3 nucleotides: TGTGCCAGTAGTATCCTCGGGTCCAGGCAGAACACTGAAGCTTTCTTT.